The T cell receptor (beta chain) under discussion was sequenced for a study of T cells in Graves' hyperthyroidism and ophthalmopathy. The study's findings and limits: Most thyroid-expanded clonotypes above 0.001 were also found in blood.

Uncontrolled infection, other autoimmune disease, pregnancy or lactation excluded patients. Cells are PBMCs isolated from 9 to 10 ml of fresh blood. With respect to this clonotype: Its specificity is unknown.

There are 17 residues in the CDR3. Germline lookup yields CDR1 SGHVS and CDR2 FNYEAQ. Trimming at V came to 3 bases and at J to 9 bases, leaving 9 bases not matched to a gene. Template material for amplifying TCR beta CDR3 regions consisted of RNA transcripts. When the TCR CDR3 underwent first-round RT-PCR, the HTBI primer set was used. Each CDR3 protein gets one entry after TCRdb re-called the multiplex PCR reads with MiXCR. The sample lists approximately 600,000 distinct CDR3 sequences; about 20% were seen once. The receptor's source is a man aged 25 to 40 with Graves' ophthalmopathy. V and J are TRBV7-6 and TRBJ2-1; 15 nucleotides align to TRBD2. Input material: blood. DNA of the CDR3: TGTGCCAGCAGCTTGGACCCCGGGACTAGCGGGAGGTTTGAGCAGTTCTTC. This gives the protein CASSLDPGTSGRFEQFF.